Listed here are 11 T cell receptor beta chains from one sample, sequenced in a study of regulatory T cells in long-lasting Graves disease. Time point specified: persistent/refractory GD, antithyroid drugs over 5 years with positive TRAb. PBMCs were the source of the RNA used for TCR sequencing. CDR3-region Arm-PCR and iRepertoire HTBI primers produced the TCR beta libraries. TCRdb itself ran the multiplex PCR reads through MiXCR, one entry per CDR3 protein. The repertoire holds hundreds of thousands of distinct CDR3 sequences, with roughly a fifth as singletons. The sample consisted of peripheral blood mononuclear cells (PBMCs), taken when the disease was refractory, from a patient treated with antithyroid drugs. All receptors derive from a female donor with Graves disease.

CDR3 in amino acids: CASSLRLAGGGWGDTQYF. Written as DNA, the CDR3 is TGTGCCAGCAGTTTACGGCTAGCGGGAGGCGGTTGGGGAGATACGCAGTATTTT. J is TRBJ2-3 and V is TRBV2; 11 bases are a match to TRBD2. This CDR3 has 18 residues. Germline V CDR1 and CDR2: SNHLY, FYNNEI. With V trimmed by 5 bases and J by 5 bases, 15 bases remained unmatched. The full variable domain, its missing parts supplied by reference TRBV2 and TRBJ2-3, is EPEVTQTPSHQVTQMGQEVILRCVPISNHLYFYWYRQILGQKVEFLVSFYNNEISEKSEIFDDQFSVERPDGSNFTLKIRSTKLEDSAMYFCASSLRLAGGGWGDTQYFGPGTRLTVL.

This clonotype was observed many times. The chain couples TRBV20-1 to TRBJ2-7; the D call may be TRBD1 or TRBD2 (5 bases each). The V gene's germline CDR1 is DFQATT and CDR2 SNEGSKA (reference sequence). The length of the CDR3 is 13 residues. V dropped 3 bases and J dropped 2 bases, with 11 bases sitting between them. The CDR3 spells CSARDWDPYEQYF. As DNA, the CDR3 is TGCAGTGCTAGGGATTGGGACCCCTACGAGCAGTACTTC.

The chain uses TRBV16 and TRBJ1-5; no firm D call. CDR3 length equals 16 residues. The germline V and J ends were trimmed by 2 bases and 2 bases, with 13 bases remaining between them. Germline loops: CDR1 KGHSY, CDR2 FQNENV. The CDR3 reads CASSQRRLARNQPQHF. In nucleotides, the CDR3 is TGTGCCAGCAGCCAAAGACGACTCGCTCGCAATCAGCCCCAGCATTTT.

The sample holds many counts of this clonotype. The rearrangement links TRBV6-1 to TRBJ2-3; maybe TRBD2 (5 bases). CDR3 length: 15 amino acids. The V end was cut by 5 bases, the J end by 0 bases, with 12 bases between. In germline, CDR1 is MNHNS, CDR2 SASEGT. Written as DNA, the CDR3 is TGTGCCAGCAGTCGACGGACTTCTAGCACAGATACGCAGTATTTT. Residues: CASSRRTSSTDTQYF.

V usage is TRBV25-1 and J usage is TRBJ1-2, with D hard to call. V was shortened by 6 bases and J by 3 bases, with 14 bases between the two germline ends. This CDR3 has 14 amino acids. Germline V gene lookup returns CDR1 MGHDK and CDR2 SYGVNS. CDR3 DNA: TGTGCCAGCAGAGCCAGGAGTTCGCACTATGGCTACACCTTC. The encoded protein is CASRARSSHYGYTF.

The chain links TRBV20-1 to TRBJ2-5; 12 positions agree with TRBD2. In germline, CDR1 is DFQATT, CDR2 SNEGSKA (reference sequence). V lost 0 bases and J lost 6; bases outside the gene matches: 14. This CDR3 is 18 amino acids long. CDR3 in DNA: TGCAGTGCTAGAGATTCTAGCGGGAGGGCCAAGGGGTTAAAGACCCAGTACTTC. Translated: CSARDSSGRAKGLKTQYF.

This clonotype showed up many times. The chain couples TRBV6-9 to TRBJ2-7; D assignment may be TRBD1 or TRBD2 (5 bases each). This CDR3 has 15 amino acids. Between the trimmed V and J ends, which lost 4 bases and 3 bases, there was a span of 16 bases. In germline, CDR1 is MNHGY, CDR2 SVAAGI. The CDR3 nucleotides read TGTGCCAGCAGTTCACTAAGGGACGTCAACTACGAGCAGTACTTC. Its protein product is CASSSLRDVNYEQYF.

The chain couples TRBV25-1 to TRBJ2-2, with D possibly matching TRBD1 (6 bases). The CDR3 extends over 17 amino acids. Trimming left V 3 bases short and J 0 bases short, with 14 bases between. Germline V lookup: CDR1 MGHDK, CDR2 SYGVNS. The CDR3 DNA is TGTGCCAGCAGTGACTACCCCGGGACAACGAACACCGGGGAGCTGTTTTTT. This translates into CASSDYPGTTNTGELFF.

This clonotype occurred a few times. The V and J genes are TRBV12-3 or TRBV12-4 and TRBJ2-3, with 14 bases aligning to TRBD2. Germline trimming cut 5 bases from V and 1 base from J; bases unmatched to any gene: 5. The CDR3 is 17 amino acids. The CDR3 loop is CASSGTSGSWGTDTQYF. CDR3 sequence (DNA): TGTGCCAGCAGTGGGACTAGCGGGAGTTGGGGCACAGATACGCAGTATTTT.

J is TRBJ2-6 and V is TRBV3-1, with D possibly matching TRBD2 (6 bases). Germline assignment: CDR1 LGHDT and CDR2 YNNKEL (reference sequence). The CDR3 covers 16 residues. Trimming removed 2 bases at V and 4 bases at J, with 12 bases between. CDR3: CASSQPPGVGANVLTF. CDR3 sequence (DNA): TGTGCCAGCAGCCAACCCCCGGGGGTGGGGGCCAACGTCCTGACTTTC.

Regarding this clonotype: It may be a read error: a sequence one base away is much more abundant. This chain links TRBV27 with TRBJ2-7, with D uncertain. The germline V gene has CDR1 MNHEY and CDR2 SMNVEV (reference sequence). With 5 bases removed from V and 5 bases from J, the gap between germline ends came to 19 bases. CDR3 size: 15 residues. CDR3 DNA sequence: TGTGCCAGCAGTCACGGGTATGGTGATGAGAACGAGCAGTACTTC. It encodes CASSHGYGDENEQYF.